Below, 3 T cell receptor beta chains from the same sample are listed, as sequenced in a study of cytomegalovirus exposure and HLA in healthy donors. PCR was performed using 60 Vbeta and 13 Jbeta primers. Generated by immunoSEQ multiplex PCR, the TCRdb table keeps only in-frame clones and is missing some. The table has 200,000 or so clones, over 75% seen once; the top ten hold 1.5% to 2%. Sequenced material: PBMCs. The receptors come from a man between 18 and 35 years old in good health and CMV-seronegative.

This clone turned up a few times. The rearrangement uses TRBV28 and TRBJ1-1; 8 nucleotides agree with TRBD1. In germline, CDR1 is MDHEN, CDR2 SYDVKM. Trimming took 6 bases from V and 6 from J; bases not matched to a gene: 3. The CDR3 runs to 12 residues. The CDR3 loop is CASRNRGSEAFF. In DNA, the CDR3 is TGTGCCAGCAGGAACAGGGGGTCTGAAGCTTTCTTT.

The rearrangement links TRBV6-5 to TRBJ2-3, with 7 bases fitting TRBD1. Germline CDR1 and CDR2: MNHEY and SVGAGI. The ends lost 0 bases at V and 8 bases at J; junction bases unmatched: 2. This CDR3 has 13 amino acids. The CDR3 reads CASSYSTGSTQYF. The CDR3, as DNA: TGTGCCAGCAGTTACTCGACAGGGAGTACGCAGTATTTT.

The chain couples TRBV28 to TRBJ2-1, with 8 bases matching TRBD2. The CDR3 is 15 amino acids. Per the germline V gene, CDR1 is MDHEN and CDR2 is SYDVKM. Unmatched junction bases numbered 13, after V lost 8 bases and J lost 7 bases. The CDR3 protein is CASGTAGTSSNEQFF. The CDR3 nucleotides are TGTGCCAGCGGAACGGCCGGGACTAGTTCAAATGAGCAGTTCTTC.